The 3 T cell receptor beta chains below come from one sample, sequenced in a study of vaccination effects on CD4 cells after COVID-19. Their antigens are not known. TCRdb keeps only in-frame clones here, not all; method: immunoSEQ multiplex PCR. This sample has tens of thousands of clones, with over 60% found just once. In the ViraFEST assay, antigen-specific CD4+ clonotypes were identified by expansion after peptide-pool stimulation. CD4+ T cell isolation took place after less than 13 days of culture. This person caught SARS-CoV-2 sometime from March to December 2020, and PCR testing confirmed the infection. This material consisted of CD4+ T cells from PBMCs cultured with HIV peptides, taken before COVID-19 vaccination. The subset: HIV-1 Nef peptide pool negative control/reference culture. The receptors derive from a human donor who had a prior SARS-CoV-2 infection.

The gene calls are TRBV18 and TRBJ2-1; D may be TRBD2 (6 bases). The V gene's germline CDR1 is KGHSH and CDR2 LQKENI. There are 16 residues in the CDR3. V lost 2 bases to trimming and J lost 6 bases, with 17 bases between them. The CDR3 here is CASSPSWGVGVNEQFF. CDR3 DNA: TGTGCCAGCTCACCAAGCTGGGGGGTCGGGGTCAATGAGCAGTTCTTC.

The chain joins TRBV12-5 to TRBJ1-5; tentatively, D is TRBD1 (5 bases). Germline V CDR1 and CDR2: LGHNT, FRNRAP. The CDR3 has 11 amino acids. The CDR3 reads CARGGGQPQHF. CDR3 nucleotides: TGTGCCCGTGGGGGGGGTCAGCCCCAGCATTTT.

This rearrangement joins TRBV6-2 or TRBV6-3 to TRBJ2-7; possible D gene TRBD2, 5 bases. V lost 4 bases and J lost 5, with 18 bases in between. The CDR3 is 15 residues long. The germline V gene has CDR1 MNHEY and CDR2 SVGEGT. CDR3 nucleotides: TGTGCCAGCAGTTTCTTACTAGGAAGCATCCACGAGCAGTACTTC. Translating it yields CASSFLLGSIHEQYF.